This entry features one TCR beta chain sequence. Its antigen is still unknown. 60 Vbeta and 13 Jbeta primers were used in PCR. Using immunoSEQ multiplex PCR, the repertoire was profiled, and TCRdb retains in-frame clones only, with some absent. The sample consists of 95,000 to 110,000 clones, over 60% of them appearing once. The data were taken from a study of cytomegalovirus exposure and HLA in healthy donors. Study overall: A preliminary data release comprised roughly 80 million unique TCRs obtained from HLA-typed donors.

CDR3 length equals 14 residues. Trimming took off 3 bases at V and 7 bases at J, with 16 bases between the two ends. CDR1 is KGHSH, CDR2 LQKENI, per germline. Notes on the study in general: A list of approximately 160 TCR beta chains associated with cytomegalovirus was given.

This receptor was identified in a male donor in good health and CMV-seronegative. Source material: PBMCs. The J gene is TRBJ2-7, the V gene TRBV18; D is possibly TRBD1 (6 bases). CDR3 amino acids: CASSPIQGRREQYF. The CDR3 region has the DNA TGTGCCAGCTCACCGATACAGGGTCGACGGGAGCAGTACTTC.